This entry lists 26 T cell receptor beta chains sequenced from one sample in a study of T cell responses to AZD1222 COVID-19 vaccine. The protocol was immunoSEQ multiplex PCR, while the TCRdb copy is restricted to in-frame clones and leaves out a portion. The table has 120,000 to 150,000 clones, approximately 90% seen once. Material: peripheral blood, obtained 28 days after the second AZD1222 dose. All receptors come from an adult who received the AZD1222 COVID-19 vaccine.

V gene TRBV25-1 combines with J gene TRBJ2-7, with D perhaps TRBD1 (5 bases). The V end lost 2 bases, the J end lost 5 bases, and 13 bases lay between the germline ends. This CDR3 comprises 14 residues. Germline V gene lookup returns CDR1 MGHDK and CDR2 SYGVNS. The CDR3, as DNA: TGTGCCAGCAGTGAACACCAGGGAAGGAACGAGCAGTACTTC. Residues: CASSEHQGRNEQYF.

V is TRBV12-3 or TRBV12-4 and J is TRBJ1-2; no definite D call. The CDR3 sequence is 12 residues long. Trimming removed 5 bases from V and 5 bases from J, with 9 bases in between. The CDR3 DNA is TGTGCCAGCAGTAGGTACAGTTATGGCTACACCTTC. Translated, it gives CASSRYSYGYTF.

The chain joins TRBV28 to TRBJ2-1; D might be TRBD2 (6 bases). Germline values: CDR1 MDHEN, CDR2 SYDVKM. Between the trimmed V and J ends, which lost 6 bases and 15 bases, there was a span of 24 bases. The CDR3 loop spans 14 amino acids. The CDR3 here is CASRVGDSSSLAFF. The CDR3 DNA follows: TGTGCCAGCAGGGTGGGGGACTCCAGTAGTCTGGCGTTCTTC. The whole variable domain, remainder taken from reference TRBV28 and TRBJ2-1, is DVKVTQSSRYLVKRTGEKVFLECVQDMDHENMFWYRQDPGLGLRLIYFSYDVKMKEKGDIPEGYSVSREKKERFSLILESASTNQTSMYLCASRVGDSSSLAFFGPGTRLTVL.

This clone was detected only once. CDR3: CASRVGGNEQFF. The CDR3 DNA sequence: TGTGCCAGCAGGGTTGGGGGCAATGAGCAGTTCTTC. This chain connects TRBV12-3 or TRBV12-4 to TRBJ2-1; D is tentatively TRBD1 or TRBD2 (5 bases each). The CDR3 is 12 residues long. Trimming cost V 6 bases and J 6 bases, with 9 bases left between them.

The gene calls are TRBV13 and TRBJ2-7, with D possibly being TRBD2 (5 bases). V was shortened by 3 bases and J by 0 bases, with 9 bases between the two germline ends. Germline V CDR1 and CDR2: PRHDT, FYEKMQ (reference sequence). The CDR3 is 14 residues long. In DNA form, the CDR3 reads TGTGCCAGCAGCTTTTCTGGGAGCTCCTACGAGCAGTACTTC. Translated: CASSFSGSSYEQYF.

The chain couples TRBV2 to TRBJ2-6; D not certain. This CDR3 is 19 amino acids long. Trimming stripped 1 base from V and 3 bases from J, with 19 bases between. CDR1 SNHLY and CDR2 FYNNEI come from the germline V gene. The CDR3: CASSEDGSGLVGGANVLTF. CDR3 nucleotide sequence: TGTGCCAGCAGTGAAGATGGCAGTGGTTTAGTAGGTGGGGCCAACGTCCTGACTTTC.

This chain links TRBV7-6 with TRBJ2-7, with D perhaps TRBD1 (6 bases). Germline assignment: CDR1 SGHVS and CDR2 FNYEAQ. There are 14 residues in the CDR3. The germline V and J ends were trimmed by 3 bases and 5 bases, with 14 bases remaining between them. CDR3 bases: TGTGCCAGCAGCTTTCGGGACAAGCGAGACGAGCAGTACTTC. Encoded protein: CASSFRDKRDEQYF.

The CDR3 reads CASSSSGLGGATQYF. In DNA form, the CDR3 reads TGTGCCAGCAGTTCATCGGGACTAGGTGGGGCAACGCAGTATTTT. The chain employs TRBV6-5 and TRBJ2-3; 8 bases agree with TRBD2. V lost 4 bases, J lost 9 bases, and 12 bases stayed unmatched. This CDR3 is 15 amino acids long. Germline CDR1 MNHEY, CDR2 SVGAGI.

The chain recombines TRBV7-2 with TRBJ1-1; TRBD1 might be the D (6 bases). With 5 bases removed from V and 1 base from J, the gap between germline ends came to 14 bases. The germline gives CDR1 SGHTA, CDR2 FQGNSA. This CDR3 spans 15 amino acids. CDR3: CASSPRQATNTEAFF. The CDR3 DNA sequence: TGTGCCAGCAGCCCCCGACAGGCCACGAACACTGAAGCTTTCTTT.

The V call is TRBV20-1, the J call TRBJ1-5, with TRBD1 as a possible D gene (5 bases). Germline-derived CDR1 and CDR2 are DFQATT and SNEGSKA (reference sequence). This CDR3 has 11 amino acids. Trimming removed 3 bases from V and 5 bases from J, with 5 bases in between. The CDR3 nucleotides read TGCAGTGCTAGGGGGGATCAGCCCCAGCATTTT. Protein sequence: CSARGDQPQHF.

The CDR3 coding sequence is TGTGCCAGCAGCCCCCGGGGGACGGCCAACACCGGGGAGCTGTTTTTT. This sequence encodes CASSPRGTANTGELFF. The chain employs TRBV11-3 and TRBJ2-2; weak D call: TRBD2 (6 bases). The CDR3 sequence is 16 residues long. Germline CDR1 is SGHNT and CDR2 is YENEEA. V shed 5 bases and J shed 2 bases, with 15 bases lying between them.

The rearrangement links TRBV20-1 to TRBJ2-1; 8 bases agree with TRBD2. Germline V gives CDR1 DFQATT, CDR2 SNEGSKA (reference sequence). The CDR3 runs to 11 residues. The CDR3 loop reads CSGRAYNEQFF. CDR3 DNA: TGCAGCGGGAGGGCCTACAATGAGCAGTTCTTC.

The chain employs TRBV7-2 and TRBJ2-7; TRBD2 matches 8 bases. This CDR3 is 16 amino acids long. Germline CDR1 SGHTA, CDR2 FQGNSA. V lost 2 bases to trimming and J lost 0 bases; unmatched junction nucleotides: 6. The CDR3 DNA sequence: TGTGCCAGCAGCTTAAACAGCGGGGGCCTCTCCTACGAGCAGTACTTC. Translated, it gives CASSLNSGGLSYEQYF.

The J gene is TRBJ2-3, the V gene TRBV11-2; 8 nucleotides match TRBD1. V lost 1 base, J lost 2 bases, and 11 bases stayed unmatched. The germline V gene encodes CDR1 SGHAT and CDR2 FQNNGV. The CDR3 has 18 amino acids. The CDR3 loop reads CASSLGGLGQVLTDTQYF. In nucleotides, the CDR3 is TGTGCCAGCAGCTTAGGAGGACTGGGACAGGTCCTCACAGATACGCAGTATTTT.

J is TRBJ1-1 and V is TRBV29-1; D ambiguous. Looked up from germline, CDR1 is SQVTM and CDR2 is ANQGSEA. V was clipped by 8 bases and J by 2 bases, with 12 bases between them. This CDR3 spans 12 amino acids. The CDR3 DNA reads as TGCAGCACCTCCATAGGAAACACTGAAGCTTTCTTT. Residues: CSTSIGNTEAFF.

The V call is TRBV24-1, the J call TRBJ2-1; D unresolved. The V gene lost 3 bases and the J gene lost 10 bases, with 9 bases spanning the gap. The CDR3 sequence is 12 residues long. CDR1 KGHDR and CDR2 SFDVKD come from the germline V gene. CDR3 DNA: TGTGCCACCAGTGATCCCCTGACAGAGCAGTTCTTC. Translating gives CATSDPLTEQFF.

The chain links TRBV7-9 to TRBJ2-3; no clear D. Germline CDR1 reads SEHNR; CDR2 reads FQNEAQ (reference sequence). Trimming cost V 5 bases and J 0 bases, with 12 bases left between them. The CDR3 runs 15 residues. Here the CDR3 DNA reads TGTGCCAGCAGCCCAGCACTATTTAGCACAGATACGCAGTATTTT. Residues: CASSPALFSTDTQYF. The full variable domain, its missing parts supplied by reference TRBV7-9 and TRBJ2-3, is DTGVSQNPRHKITKRGQNVTFRCDPISEHNRLYWYRQTLGQGPEFLTYFQNEAQLEKSRLLSDRFSAERPKGSFSTLEIQRTEQGDSAMYLCASSPALFSTDTQYFGPGTRLTVL.

The chain couples TRBV27 to TRBJ2-5; no clear D. Per germline, CDR1 MNHEY and CDR2 SMNVEV (reference sequence). This CDR3 region has 13 residues. V was pared by 7 bases and J by 3 bases, with 12 bases between. CDR3 in DNA: TGTGCCAGCAAAGTGCTAAACGAAGAGACCCAGTACTTC. As protein: CASKVLNEETQYF.

The genes are TRBV4-3 and TRBJ2-1; D may be TRBD1 (6 bases). V was shortened by 0 bases and J by 16 bases, with 19 bases between the two germline ends. This CDR3 contains 14 residues. Germline CDR1 and CDR2: LGHNA and YSLEER. The CDR3 region is CASSQEGDLQGIFF. CDR3 in DNA: TGCGCCAGCAGCCAAGAAGGAGACCTGCAGGGGATTTTCTTC.

The V gene is TRBV2, the J gene TRBJ2-2; unclear D gene. Germline V CDR1 and CDR2: SNHLY, FYNNEI. CDR3 length: 15 amino acids. The V gene lost 8 bases and the J gene lost 2 bases, with 15 bases spanning the gap. The CDR3 DNA sequence: TGTGCCAGCGAGGACCCCCGGAAAAACACCGGGGAGCTGTTTTTT. Translation: CASEDPRKNTGELFF.

The chain is built from TRBV9 and TRBJ1-2; the D is unclear. The CDR3 is 12 amino acids. Germline loops: CDR1 SGDLS, CDR2 YYNGEE. Trimming removed 3 bases at V and 8 bases at J, with 11 bases between. The CDR3, as DNA: TGTGCCAGCAGCGACGGCCCGGTGGGCTACACCTTC. Translated, it gives CASSDGPVGYTF.

This chain connects TRBV21-1 to TRBJ1-5; TRBD1 was called by the table and not checked on the DNA. TRBV21-1 is a pseudogene segment. The CDR3 runs to 17 residues. For the CDR3, the DNA is TGTGCCAGCAGCAAAGAAGCCGGACAGGGTGAATTCCAGCCCCAGCATTTT. This sequence encodes CASSKEAGQGEFQPQHF.

The CDR3 reads CAISEGQGRGSPLHF. As DNA, the CDR3 is TGTGCCATCAGTGAGGGACAGGGGAGAGGCTCACCCCTCCACTTT. V is TRBV10-3 and J is TRBJ1-6; 9 bases are shared with TRBD1. CDR3 length equals 15 residues. The germline gives CDR1 ENHRY, CDR2 SYGVKD. V shed 2 bases, J shed 10 bases, and the junction held 6 bases outside the gene matches.

The chain joins TRBV29-1 to TRBJ1-2, with a weak D call TRBD1 (6 bases). V gave up 6 bases and J gave up 12 bases, with 17 bases separating them. CDR3 length equals 11 residues. Germline CDR1 SQVTM, CDR2 ANQGSEA. The CDR3 loop is CSVAHGQLNTF. CDR3 DNA: TGCAGCGTCGCCCATGGACAGCTTAACACCTTC.

V gene TRBV7-3 combines with J gene TRBJ2-7; 8 bases map to TRBD1. Looked up from germline, CDR1 is SGHTA and CDR2 is FQGTGA. The CDR3 contains 14 residues. V lost 5 bases and J lost 4; bases outside the gene matches: 7. The CDR3: CASSPGTGEYEQYF. The CDR3 DNA reads as TGTGCCAGCAGCCCCGGGACAGGAGAATACGAGCAGTACTTC.

The rearrangement uses TRBV7-3 and TRBJ1-1; D gene ambiguous. The CDR3 spans 13 residues. V gave up 2 bases and J gave up 5 bases, with 9 bases separating them. CDR1 SGHTA and CDR2 FQGTGA come from the germline V gene. The CDR3 nucleotides are TGTGCCAGCAGCTTAGCCTGGGATACTGAAGCTTTCTTT. This gives the protein CASSLAWDTEAFF.